This TCR beta chain comes out of a study of T cell responses to AZD1222 COVID-19 vaccine. Whole-study results and caveats: The span of vaccine-associated CD4 TCRs extended across spike, with dominance at 160-218 and 743-854. Baseline seropositivity occurred in only a handful of AZD1222 recipients. Possibly, clonal diversity was underestimated; donors were largely white British and included more females. Repertoires were obtained solely post-peak T cell response.

About this clone: Its antigen is not identified.

Trimming cost V 1 base and J 0 bases, with 8 bases left between them. Germline CDR1 SGHDT, CDR2 YYEEEE. The CDR3 covers 15 residues. Clones were sequenced by immunoSEQ multiplex PCR, and TCRdb holds only the in-frame ones, with some missing. The sample lists 200,000 to 250,000 clones, 85% to 95% seen once, with roughly 1% in the top ten. The source of this sequence is an adult in good health. This sample comprised peripheral blood, obtained on day 0 of MenACWY control vaccination. This rearrangement joins TRBV5-6 to TRBJ1-3; D ambiguous. The DNA of the CDR3 is TGTGCCAGCAGCTTGAGGACTAGCTCTGGAAACACCATATATTTT. Its protein is CASSLRTSSGNTIYF.